These 11 T cell receptor beta chains came from one sample sequenced in a study of CXCR3-negative and CXCR3-positive naive CD8 T cells. It was by 5' RACE with UMI labels that the TRB cDNA libraries were prepared. TCRdb reanalyzed the 5' RACE reads, giving one entry per CDR3 protein sequence and no DNA. This sample contains approximately 37,000 distinct CDR3 sequences. Sequencing was done on a sample of memory CD8+ T cells from blood. The receptors stem from a human donor in good health. Some clones in this sample may be carry-over from other donors' samples.

The gene calls are TRBV7-9 and TRBJ2-2. Germline CDR1 SEHNR, CDR2 FQNEAQ (reference sequence). The CDR3 has 12 amino acids. CDR3 sequence: CASSFSTGELFF.

CDR3 amino acids: CASSLVTGRENQPQHF. V gene TRBV7-9 combines with J gene TRBJ1-5; the D call from TCRdb, TRBD1, cannot be confirmed without DNA. Per the germline V gene, CDR1 is SEHNR and CDR2 is FQNEAQ (reference sequence). This CDR3 contains 16 residues.

The rearrangement uses TRBV7-2 and TRBJ1-6. The germline gives CDR1 SGHTA, CDR2 FQGNSA. This CDR3 contains 15 residues. CDR3 residues: CASSRGEGSPSPLHF.

The rearrangement uses TRBV29-1 and TRBJ1-2; with no DNA, the TCRdb D assignment of TRBD1 cannot be verified. CDR3 length equals 13 residues. Germline V CDR1 and CDR2: SQVTM, ANQGSEA. This chain's CDR3 is CSARGAYDYGYTF.

The V gene is TRBV6-4, the J gene TRBJ2-1; TCRdb reports TRBD2, a call that lacks DNA to check it against. Germline V lookup: CDR1 MRHNA, CDR2 SNTAGT. This CDR3 has 15 residues. CDR3 amino acids: CASSEKRGGYNEQFF.

This chain links TRBV10-1 with TRBJ1-1; the TRBD1 assignment by TCRdb is unverifiable without DNA. Germline V gene lookup returns CDR1 WNHNN and CDR2 SYGVQD (reference sequence). This CDR3 comprises 13 residues. The CDR3 protein is CASSDRGNTEAFF.

The rearrangement uses TRBV6-2 or TRBV6-3 and TRBJ2-7; TCRdb indicates TRBD1, and absent DNA this call remains unverified. CDR1 is MNHEY and CDR2 is SVGEGT in the germline V gene. The CDR3 consists of 14 residues. This CDR3 is CASSPRGSTYEQYF.

The rearrangement uses TRBV7-9 and TRBJ2-1; TCRdb picks TRBD2, but there is no DNA to check that call. CDR1 and CDR2 from the germline V gene are SEHNR and FQNEAQ (reference sequence). The CDR3 consists of 18 residues. CDR3 loop: CASSPGTSGGAAYNEQFF.

This sequence joins TRBV6-5 and TRBJ1-1; TCRdb calls TRBD1, which cannot be checked without DNA. Germline loops: CDR1 MNHEY, CDR2 SVGAGI. There are 16 residues in the CDR3. The CDR3 region is CASSYPPPGPNTEAFF.

V and J are TRBV3-1 and TRBJ2-5; the TRBD2 assignment by TCRdb is unverifiable without DNA. The germline V gene encodes CDR1 LGHDT and CDR2 YNNKEL (reference sequence). The CDR3 sequence is 15 residues long. The CDR3 spells CASSAPAGGQETQYF.

This chain connects TRBV6-2 or TRBV6-3 to TRBJ2-1; the TRBD1 assignment by TCRdb is unverifiable without DNA. CDR1 and CDR2 from the germline V gene are MNHEY and SVGEGT. The CDR3 sequence is 15 residues long. CDR3 sequence reads: CASSRLDRVYNEQFF.